The T cell receptor (beta chain) under discussion was sequenced for a study of siplizumab effects on memory and regulatory T cells. Study results and limitations: In controls, about a quarter of mappable alloreactive CD4+ clones were Treg-derived on average, versus about 75% with siplizumab. Siplizumab produced a significant drop in alloreactive sequences attributable to unstimulated CD4+ memory cells. Contribution to the alloresponse seemed major for naive T cells, which also seemed more diverse than memory cells.

Germline CDR1 is SGHNT and CDR2 is YYREEE (reference sequence). The V segment lost 2 bases and the J segment 0 bases; nucleotides outside the gene matches: 5. This CDR3 has 16 amino acids. Around 9.8 x 10^4 TCR templates were measured in each sample. Method: immunoSEQ multiplex PCR; TCRdb's copy keeps in-frame clones and lacks some. The table includes about 87,000 clones, about 87% detected once. Regarding this clone: Its antigen is not known.

The source is a human donor in good health. The sequencing input was Tregs sorted from blood. The rearrangement uses TRBV5-4 and TRBJ1-3; 7 positions match TRBD1. CDR3 amino acids: CASSFWTGLSGNTIYF. CDR3 coding DNA: TGTGCCAGCAGCTTCTGGACAGGACTCTCTGGAAACACCATATATTTT. The full variable domain, completed using reference TRBV5-4 and TRBJ1-3, is ETGVTQSPTHLIKTRGQQVTLRCSSQSGHNTVSWYQQALGQGPQFIFQYYREEENGRGNFPPRFSGLQFPNYSSELNVNALELDDSALYLCASSFWTGLSGNTIYFGEGSWLTVV.